This entry describes one TCR beta chain. No antigen is known for it. The entry originates in a study of cytotoxic CD8 clonotypes in ibrutinib-treated CLL. Study overall: Over 10 relapsed/refractory, some 14 treatment-naive; roughly 17 IGHV unmutated. General observations from the study: Clonality (at baseline) was higher than in age-matched healthy donors and tracked circulating CD8+ T-cell counts.

Trimming left V 0 bases short and J 9 bases short, with 11 bases between. Germline V CDR1 and CDR2: SGHNT, YENEEA. This CDR3 has 13 amino acids. This table comes from immunoSEQ multiplex PCR, and its TCRdb copy is limited to in-frame clones, with some not included. The data show tens of thousands of clones, roughly 49% seen once. Genomic DNA in an amount of about 2 micrograms was extracted from cryopreserved PBMCs and used for the preparation of TCR beta libraries. The receptor was isolated from a human donor with chronic lymphocytic leukemia. This rearrangement joins TRBV11-3 to TRBJ1-2; no clear D. The material sequenced was PBMCs, taken at disease progression, from a patient treated with ibrutinib. The CDR3 spells CASSLEGMASYTF. CDR3 nucleotides: TGTGCCAGCAGCTTAGAAGGTATGGCGAGCTACACCTTC.